This T cell receptor (beta chain) was retrieved from a study of blood T cell repertoires in COVID-19. Study-level background: Sites in the United States, Italy and Spain provided acute and convalescent COVID-19 samples. T cells, B-cell-depleted T cells, or PBMCs provided the cDNA or gDNA that served as material.

V lost 6 bases and J lost 4, with 13 bases in between. CDR1 and CDR2 (germline): MNHEY, SVGAGI. CDR3 size: 13 residues. Seattle participants joined during active infection and were tracked over time. In the original processing: Amplification of reference gene primers provided the estimated nucleated cell counts. The table came from immunoSEQ multiplex PCR; TCRdb's copy has only in-frame clones and leaves some out. That table furnishes V, J and clone size, whereas the DNA furnished D and trimming. Found here are approximately 70,000 clones, nearly 90% of them singletons; the top ten hold around 3.6%. This chain links TRBV6-5 with TRBJ2-7; weak D call: TRBD1 (6 bases). The clonotype was recovered from a woman in her forties or fifties with COVID-19, enrolled during active disease. Sequencing input: peripheral blood. DNA for the CDR3: TGTGCCAGCAGGAGGGGGTCGGGATACGAGCAGTACTTC. This gives the protein CASRRGSGYEQYF.